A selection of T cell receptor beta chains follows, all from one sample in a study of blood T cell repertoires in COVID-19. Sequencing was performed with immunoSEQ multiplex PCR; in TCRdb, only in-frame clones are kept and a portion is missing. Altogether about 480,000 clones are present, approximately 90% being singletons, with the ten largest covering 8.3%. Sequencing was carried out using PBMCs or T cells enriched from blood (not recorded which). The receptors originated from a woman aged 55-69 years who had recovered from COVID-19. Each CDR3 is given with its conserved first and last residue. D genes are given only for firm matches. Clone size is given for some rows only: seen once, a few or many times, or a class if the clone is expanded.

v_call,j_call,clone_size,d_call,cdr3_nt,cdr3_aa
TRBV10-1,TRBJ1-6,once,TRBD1,TGCGCCAGCAGTGAACGGGACAGGGATAATTCACCCCTCCACTTT,CASSERDRDNSPLHF
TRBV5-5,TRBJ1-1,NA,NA,TGTGCCAGCAGCTTTTCAGGGCTGAACACTGAAGCTTTCTTT,CASSFSGLNTEAFF
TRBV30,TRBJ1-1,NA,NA,TGTGCCTGGAGTGGTAGGGGTGACACTGAAGCTTTCTTT,CAWSGRGDTEAFF
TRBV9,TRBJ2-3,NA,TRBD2,TGTGCCAGCAGCGTCTTTAGCGGGGGGAGCACAGATACGCAGTATTTT,CASSVFSGGSTDTQYF
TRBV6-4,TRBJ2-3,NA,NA,TGTGCCAGCAGTAACTCCTACAGGGCGTACACAGATACGCAGTATTTT,CASSNSYRAYTDTQYF
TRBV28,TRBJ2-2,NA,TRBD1,TGTGCCAGCAGTTTAGGGCAGGGGGTCGCCGGGGAGCTGTTTTTT,CASSLGQGVAGELFF
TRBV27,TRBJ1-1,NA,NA,TGTGCCAGCAGTTCCGGAGGCAGGAGAAACACTGAAGCTTTCTTT,CASSSGGRRNTEAFF
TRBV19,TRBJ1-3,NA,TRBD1,TGTGCCAGTAGTATAGAAGGGACAGCGATCTCTGGAAACACCATATATTTT,CASSIEGTAISGNTIYF
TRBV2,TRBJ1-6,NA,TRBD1,TGTGCCAGCAGTGTCGGACAGGCGGGTTCACCCCTCCACTTT,CASSVGQAGSPLHF
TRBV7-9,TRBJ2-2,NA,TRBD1,TGTGCCAGCGTTGAGACAGGGTACACCGGGGAGCTGTTTTTT,CASVETGYTGELFF
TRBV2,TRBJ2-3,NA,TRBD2,TGTGCCAGCACTCGGCCCCCTAGCGGGTACACAGATACGCAGTATTTT,CASTRPPSGYTDTQYF
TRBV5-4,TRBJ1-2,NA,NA,TGTGCCAGCAGCTTGAATTACTGGGGCGCGATGGGCGGCTACACCTTC,CASSLNYWGAMGGYTF
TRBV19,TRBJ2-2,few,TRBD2,TGTGCCAGTAGTATGAGCGGGGGAAACACCGGGGAGCTGTTTTTT,CASSMSGGNTGELFF
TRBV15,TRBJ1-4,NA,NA,TGTGCCACGAAGTACAGCAAAACTAATGAAAAACTGTTTTTT,CATKYSKTNEKLFF
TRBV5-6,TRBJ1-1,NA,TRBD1,TGTGCCAGCAGCAAACAGAGGGGGCTCCAAGGGTTGAACACTGAAGCTTTCTTT,CASSKQRGLQGLNTEAFF
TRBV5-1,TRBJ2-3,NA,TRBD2,TGCGCCACCTATAGCGGGGGGGCCGGGGATACGCAGTATTTT,CATYSGGAGDTQYF
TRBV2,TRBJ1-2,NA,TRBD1,TGTGCCAGCAGTGGAAGTTGGACAGGGATGTATGGCTACACCTTC,CASSGSWTGMYGYTF
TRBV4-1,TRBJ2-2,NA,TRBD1,TGCGCCAGCAGCCAGTCGGACAGGGGCGCGTCGAACACCGGGGAGCTGTTTTTT,CASSQSDRGASNTGELFF
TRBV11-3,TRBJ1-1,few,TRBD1,TGTGCCAGCAGCTTAGATTGGACAGGGGGCGGTTGGGACACTGAAGCTTTCTTT,CASSLDWTGGGWDTEAFF
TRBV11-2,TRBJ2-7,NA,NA,TGTGCCAGCAGCCGCCCCGGGATCTACGAGCAGTACTTC,CASSRPGIYEQYF
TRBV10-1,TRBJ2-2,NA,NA,TGCGCCAGCAGTGAGTGGCAGGGCGGGGAGCTGTTTTTT,CASSEWQGGELFF
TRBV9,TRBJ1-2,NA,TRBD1,TGTGCCAGCAGCGTTTATTCAGGGGGCTATGGCTACACCTTC,CASSVYSGGYGYTF
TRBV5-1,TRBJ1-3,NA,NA,TGCGCCAGCGGCTCGAACGTCGTGAGCTCTGGAAACACCATATATTTT,CASGSNVVSSGNTIYF
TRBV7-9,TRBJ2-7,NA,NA,TGTGCCAGCAGCTTTGGGGGCCCCTACGAGCAGTACTTC,CASSFGGPYEQYF
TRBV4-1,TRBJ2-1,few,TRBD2,TGCGCCAGCAGCCAATCAGTGTCCGGGGGGGATAATGAGCAGTTCTTC,CASSQSVSGGDNEQFF
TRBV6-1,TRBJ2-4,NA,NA,TGTGCCAGCAGTGACCGGGGGGCCGGGGACATTCAGTACTTC,CASSDRGAGDIQYF
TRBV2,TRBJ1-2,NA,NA,TGTGCCAGCAGGGAACAGGGTGTCTATGGCTACACCTTC,CASREQGVYGYTF
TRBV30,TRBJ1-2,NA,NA,TGTGCCTGGAGGCGGGACGCTTATGGCTACACCTTC,CAWRRDAYGYTF
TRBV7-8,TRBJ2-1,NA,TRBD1,TGTGCCAGCACCGTGGGACAGATCTTGCACCCCGGTGAGCAGTTCTTC,CASTVGQILHPGEQFF
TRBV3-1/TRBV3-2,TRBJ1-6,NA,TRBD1,TGTGCCAGCAGCGACCAGGGACAGGGTAATTCACCCCTCCACTTT,CASSDQGQGNSPLHF
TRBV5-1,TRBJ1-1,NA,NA,TGCGCCAGCAGCTTGTCGAGTTTGCGAGCGAACACTGAAGCTTTCTTT,CASSLSSLRANTEAFF
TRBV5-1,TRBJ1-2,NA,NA,TGCGCCAGCAGCCCCGACAGCGTAATCTATGGCTACACCTTC,CASSPDSVIYGYTF
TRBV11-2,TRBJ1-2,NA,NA,TGTGCCAGCAGCTTAGTCAGGAAAATGGGCTACACCTTC,CASSLVRKMGYTF
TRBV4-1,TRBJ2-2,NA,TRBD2,TGCGCCAGCAGCCAAAGCACTAGCGAATCCGGGGAGCTGTTTTTT,CASSQSTSESGELFF